This T cell receptor (beta chain) was sequenced in a study of T-cell reconstitution after alpha-beta-depleted transplantation in children. With 7 bases removed from V and 1 base from J, the gap between germline ends came to 15 bases. This CDR3 is 15 amino acids long. In germline, CDR1 is MNHEY, CDR2 SVGEGT. The TCRbeta library was prepared with unique molecular identifiers. Each CDR3 protein gets one entry after TCRdb re-called the PCR reads with MiXCR. Here the sample spans 200,000 to 250,000 distinct CDR3 sequences, around 7% being singletons. This clonotype has ten or more counts. The antigen is not known. Notes on the study in general: Reportedly, only several hundred clones from non-depleted graft cells drove alpha-beta T-cell counts at about two months. One year post-transplant, T-cell counts and diversity were largely derived from T cells produced anew.

This specimen was PBMCs, taken before TCRalphabeta/CD19-depleted stem cell transplant. The chain couples TRBV6-2 or TRBV6-3 to TRBJ2-3; D gene uncertain. The clonotype originates from a boy between 2 and 15 years old with acute lymphoblastic leukemia, due to receive a stem cell transplant. CDR3 in DNA: TGTGCCAGCACCCCCGGCGGTCCGGGCACAGATACGCAGTATTTT. Its translation is CASTPGGPGTDTQYF.